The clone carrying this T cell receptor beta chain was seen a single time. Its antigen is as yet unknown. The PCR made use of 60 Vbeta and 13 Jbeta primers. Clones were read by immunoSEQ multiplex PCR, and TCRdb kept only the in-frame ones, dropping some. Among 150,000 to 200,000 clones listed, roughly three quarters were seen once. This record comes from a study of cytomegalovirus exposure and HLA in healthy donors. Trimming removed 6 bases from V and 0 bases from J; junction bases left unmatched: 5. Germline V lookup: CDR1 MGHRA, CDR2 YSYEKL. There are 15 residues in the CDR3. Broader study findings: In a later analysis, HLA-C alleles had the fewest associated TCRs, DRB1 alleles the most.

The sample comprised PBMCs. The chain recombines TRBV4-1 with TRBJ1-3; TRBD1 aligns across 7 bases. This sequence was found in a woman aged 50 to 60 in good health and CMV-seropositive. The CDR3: CASSYAGGSGNTIYF. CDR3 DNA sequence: TGCGCCAGCAGTTATGCAGGGGGCTCTGGAAACACCATATATTTT.